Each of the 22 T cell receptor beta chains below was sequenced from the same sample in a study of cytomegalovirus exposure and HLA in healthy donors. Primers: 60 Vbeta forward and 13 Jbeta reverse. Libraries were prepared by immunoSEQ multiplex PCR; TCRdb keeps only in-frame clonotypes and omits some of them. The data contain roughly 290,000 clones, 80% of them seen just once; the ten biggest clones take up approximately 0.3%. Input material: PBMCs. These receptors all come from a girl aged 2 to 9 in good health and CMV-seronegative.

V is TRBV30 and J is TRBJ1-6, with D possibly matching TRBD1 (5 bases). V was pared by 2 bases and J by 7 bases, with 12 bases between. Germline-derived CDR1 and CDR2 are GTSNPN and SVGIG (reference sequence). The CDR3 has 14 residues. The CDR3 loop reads CAWSSGRINSPLHF. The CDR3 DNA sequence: TGTGCCTGGAGTTCAGGGCGGATCAATTCACCCCTCCACTTT.

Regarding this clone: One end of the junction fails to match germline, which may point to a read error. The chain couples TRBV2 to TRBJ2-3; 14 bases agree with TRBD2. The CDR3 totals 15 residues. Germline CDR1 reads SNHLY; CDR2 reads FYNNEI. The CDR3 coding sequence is TGTACCAGCAGGGGTATGGGGACTAGCGGGGGTACGCAGTATTTT. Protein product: CTSRGMGTSGGTQYF. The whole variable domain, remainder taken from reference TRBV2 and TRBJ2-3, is EPEVTQTPSHQVTQMGQEVILRCVPISNHLYFYWYRQILGQKVEFLVSFYNNEISEKSEIFDDQFSVERPDGSNFTLKIRSTKLEDSAMYFCTSRGMGTSGGTQYFGPGTRLTVL.

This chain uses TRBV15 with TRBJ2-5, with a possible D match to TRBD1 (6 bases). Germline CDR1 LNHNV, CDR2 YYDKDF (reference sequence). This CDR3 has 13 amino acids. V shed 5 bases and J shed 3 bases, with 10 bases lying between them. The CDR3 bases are TGTGCCACCAGCCCGGACAGCAAAGAGACCCAGTACTTC. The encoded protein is CATSPDSKETQYF.

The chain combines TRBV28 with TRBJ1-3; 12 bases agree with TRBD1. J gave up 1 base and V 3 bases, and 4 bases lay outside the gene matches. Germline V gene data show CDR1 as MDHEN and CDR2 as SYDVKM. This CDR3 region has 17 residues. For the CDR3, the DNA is TGTGCCAGCAGTTTGGGGACAGGGGGCCTATCTGGAAACACCATATATTTT. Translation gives CASSLGTGGLSGNTIYF.

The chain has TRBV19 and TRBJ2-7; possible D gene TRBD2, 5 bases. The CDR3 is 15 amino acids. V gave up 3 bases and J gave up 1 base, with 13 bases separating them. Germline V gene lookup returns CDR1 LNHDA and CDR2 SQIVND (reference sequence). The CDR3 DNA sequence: TGTGCCAGTAGTATTTACTGGACTCCGTCCTACGAGCAGTACTTC. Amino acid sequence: CASSIYWTPSYEQYF.

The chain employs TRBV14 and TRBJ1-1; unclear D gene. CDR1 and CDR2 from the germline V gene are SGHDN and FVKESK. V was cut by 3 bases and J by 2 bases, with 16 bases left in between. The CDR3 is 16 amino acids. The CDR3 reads CASSQRLSVVNTEAFF. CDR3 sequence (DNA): TGTGCCAGCAGCCAGAGGTTATCGGTGGTAAACACTGAAGCTTTCTTT.

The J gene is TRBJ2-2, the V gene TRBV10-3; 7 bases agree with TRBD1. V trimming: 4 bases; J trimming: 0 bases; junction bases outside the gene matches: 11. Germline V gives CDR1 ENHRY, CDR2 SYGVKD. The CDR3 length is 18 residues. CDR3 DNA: TGTGCCATCAGTGCCCCACTGACAGGGAGCGCGAACACCGGGGAGCTGTTTTTT. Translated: CAISAPLTGSANTGELFF.

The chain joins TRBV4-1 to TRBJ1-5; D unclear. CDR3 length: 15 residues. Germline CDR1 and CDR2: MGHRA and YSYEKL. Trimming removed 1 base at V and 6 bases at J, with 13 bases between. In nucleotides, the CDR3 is TGCGCCAGCAGCCAAGGCAACTCAGCGAGTCAGCCCCAGCATTTT. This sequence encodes CASSQGNSASQPQHF.

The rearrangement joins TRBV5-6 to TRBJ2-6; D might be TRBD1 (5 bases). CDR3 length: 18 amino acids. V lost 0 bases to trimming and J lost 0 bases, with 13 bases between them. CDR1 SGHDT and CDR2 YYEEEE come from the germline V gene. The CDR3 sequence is CASSLAWGPHSGANVLTF. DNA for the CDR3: TGTGCCAGCAGCTTGGCCTGGGGCCCACACTCTGGGGCCAACGTCCTGACTTTC. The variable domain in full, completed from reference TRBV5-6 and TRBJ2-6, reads DAGVTQSPTHLIKTRGQQVTLRCSPKSGHDTVSWYQQALGQGPQFIFQYYEEEERQRGNFPDRFSGHQFPNYSSELNVNALLLGDSALYLCASSLAWGPHSGANVLTFGAGSRLTVL.

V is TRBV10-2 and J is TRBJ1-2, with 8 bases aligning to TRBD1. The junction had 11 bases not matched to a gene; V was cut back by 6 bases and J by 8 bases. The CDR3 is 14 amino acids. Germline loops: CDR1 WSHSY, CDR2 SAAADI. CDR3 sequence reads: CASRNRDRFRGYTF. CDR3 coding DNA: TGCGCCAGCAGGAACCGGGACAGGTTCCGAGGCTACACCTTC.

The CDR3 loop reads CASSEGDNIQYF. The CDR3 coding sequence is TGTGCCAGCAGCGAGGGGGATAACATTCAGTACTTC. The gene calls are TRBV9 and TRBJ2-4; possibly TRBD1 for D (6 bases). The CDR3 runs to 12 residues. V gave up 3 bases and J gave up 7 bases, with 8 bases separating them. In germline, CDR1 is SGDLS, CDR2 YYNGEE.

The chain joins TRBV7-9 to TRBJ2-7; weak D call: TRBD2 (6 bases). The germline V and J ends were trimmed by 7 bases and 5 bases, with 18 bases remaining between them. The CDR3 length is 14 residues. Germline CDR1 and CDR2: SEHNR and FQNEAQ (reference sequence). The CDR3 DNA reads TGTGCCAGCACCCGGGAGATCGCCCGGGACGAGCAGTACTTC. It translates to CASTREIARDEQYF.

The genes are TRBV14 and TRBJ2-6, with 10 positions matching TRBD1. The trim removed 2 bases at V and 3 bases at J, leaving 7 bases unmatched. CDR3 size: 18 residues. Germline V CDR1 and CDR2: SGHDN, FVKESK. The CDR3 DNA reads TGTGCCAGCAGCCAAATACGACAGGGGGCGGATGGGGCCAACGTCCTGACTTTC. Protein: CASSQIRQGADGANVLTF.

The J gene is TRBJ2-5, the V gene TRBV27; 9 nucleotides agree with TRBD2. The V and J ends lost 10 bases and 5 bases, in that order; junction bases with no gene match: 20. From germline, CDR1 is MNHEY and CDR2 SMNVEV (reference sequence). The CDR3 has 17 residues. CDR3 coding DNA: TGTGCCACACAGAAAGCGGGGGGCTCAATGAGGTCGGAGACCCAGTACTTC. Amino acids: CATQKAGGSMRSETQYF.

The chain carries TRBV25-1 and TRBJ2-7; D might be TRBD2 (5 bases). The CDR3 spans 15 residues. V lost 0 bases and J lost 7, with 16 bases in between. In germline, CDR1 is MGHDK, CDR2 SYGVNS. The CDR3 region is CASSEYWAGPGEQYF. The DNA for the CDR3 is TGTGCCAGCAGTGAATATTGGGCAGGTCCGGGAGAGCAGTACTTC.

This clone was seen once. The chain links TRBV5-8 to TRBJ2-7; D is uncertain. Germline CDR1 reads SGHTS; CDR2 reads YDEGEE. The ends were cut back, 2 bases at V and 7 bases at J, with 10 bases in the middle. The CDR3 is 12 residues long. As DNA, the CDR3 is TGTGCCAGCAGCTTAGCTAGGTGGGAGCAGTACTTC. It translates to CASSLARWEQYF. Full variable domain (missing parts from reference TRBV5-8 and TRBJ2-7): EAGVTQSPTHLIKTRGQQATLRCSPISGHTSVYWYQQALGLGLQFLLWYDEGEERNRGNFPPRFSGRQFPNYSSELNVNALELEDSALYLCASSLARWEQYFGPGTRLTVT.

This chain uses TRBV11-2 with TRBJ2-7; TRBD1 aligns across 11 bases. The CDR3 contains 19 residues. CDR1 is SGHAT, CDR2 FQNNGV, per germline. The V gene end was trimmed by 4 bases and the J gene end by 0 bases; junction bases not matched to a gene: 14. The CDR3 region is CASSSPLRDRGKHSYEQYF. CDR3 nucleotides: TGTGCCAGCAGCTCCCCCCTCCGGGACAGGGGGAAACACTCCTACGAGCAGTACTTC.

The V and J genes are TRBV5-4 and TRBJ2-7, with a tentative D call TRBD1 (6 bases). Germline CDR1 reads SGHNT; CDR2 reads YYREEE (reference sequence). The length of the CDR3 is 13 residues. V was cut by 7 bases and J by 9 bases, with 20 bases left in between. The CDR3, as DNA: TGTGCCAGCGGAAGACAGGCAGCTTCCGGGCAGTACTTC. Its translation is CASGRQAASGQYF.

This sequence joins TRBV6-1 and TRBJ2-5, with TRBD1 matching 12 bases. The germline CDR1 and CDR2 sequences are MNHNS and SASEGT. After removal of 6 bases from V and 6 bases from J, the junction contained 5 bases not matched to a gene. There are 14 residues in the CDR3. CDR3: CASRLGQGAQTQYF. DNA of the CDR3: TGTGCCAGCAGGCTGGGACAGGGGGCACAGACCCAGTACTTC.

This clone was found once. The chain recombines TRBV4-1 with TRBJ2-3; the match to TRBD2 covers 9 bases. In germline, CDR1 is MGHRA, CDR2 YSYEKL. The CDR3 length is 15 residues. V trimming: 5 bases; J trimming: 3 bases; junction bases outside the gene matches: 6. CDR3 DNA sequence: TGCGCCAGCAGCTCGGGACTAGCTGCGACAGATACGCAGTATTTT. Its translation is CASSSGLAATDTQYF.

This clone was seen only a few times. The CDR3 reads CASSPVGIQPQHF. The CDR3 nucleotides read TGCGCCAGCAGTCCCGTCGGGATTCAGCCCCAGCATTTT. The rearrangement links TRBV10-2 to TRBJ1-5, with no clear D. Germline-derived CDR1 and CDR2 are WSHSY and SAAADI. The length of the CDR3 is 13 residues. V was trimmed by 5 bases and J by 6 bases, leaving 11 bases between them.

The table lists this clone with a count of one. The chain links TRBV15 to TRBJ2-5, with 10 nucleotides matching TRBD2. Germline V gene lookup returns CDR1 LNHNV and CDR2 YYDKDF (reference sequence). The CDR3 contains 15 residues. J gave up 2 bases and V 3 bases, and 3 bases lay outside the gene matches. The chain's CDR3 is CATSRETSGQETQYF. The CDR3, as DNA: TGTGCCACCAGCAGGGAGACTAGCGGGCAAGAGACCCAGTACTTC.